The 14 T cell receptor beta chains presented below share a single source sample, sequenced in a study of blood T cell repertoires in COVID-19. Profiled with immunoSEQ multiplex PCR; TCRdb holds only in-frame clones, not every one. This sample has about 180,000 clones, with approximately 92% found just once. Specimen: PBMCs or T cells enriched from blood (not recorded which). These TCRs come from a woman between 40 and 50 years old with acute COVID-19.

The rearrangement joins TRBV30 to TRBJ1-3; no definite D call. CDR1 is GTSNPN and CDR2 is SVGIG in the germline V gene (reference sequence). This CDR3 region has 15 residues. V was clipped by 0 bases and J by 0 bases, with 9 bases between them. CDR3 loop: CAWSVGSASGNTIYF. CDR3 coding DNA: TGTGCCTGGAGTGTAGGGAGCGCCTCTGGAAACACCATATATTTT.

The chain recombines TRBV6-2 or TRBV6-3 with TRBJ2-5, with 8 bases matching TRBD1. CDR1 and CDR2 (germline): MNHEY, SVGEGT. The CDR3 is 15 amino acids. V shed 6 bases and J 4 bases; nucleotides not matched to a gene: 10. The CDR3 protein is CASSNPAGGGETQYF. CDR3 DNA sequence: TGTGCCAGCAGCAACCCAGCAGGGGGCGGAGAGACCCAGTACTTC.

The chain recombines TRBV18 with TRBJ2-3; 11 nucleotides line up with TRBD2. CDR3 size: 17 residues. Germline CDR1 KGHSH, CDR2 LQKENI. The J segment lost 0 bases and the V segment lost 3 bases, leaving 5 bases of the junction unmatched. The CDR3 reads CASSPTSGGVSTDTQYF. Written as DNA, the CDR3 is TGTGCCAGCTCACCCACTAGCGGGGGAGTTAGCACAGATACGCAGTATTTT.

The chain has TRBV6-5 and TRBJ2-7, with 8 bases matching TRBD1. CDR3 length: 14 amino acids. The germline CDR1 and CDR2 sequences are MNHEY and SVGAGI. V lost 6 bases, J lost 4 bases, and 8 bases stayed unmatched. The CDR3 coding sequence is TGTGCCAGCAGCCCATGGACAGGGCGATACGAGCAGTACTTC. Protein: CASSPWTGRYEQYF.

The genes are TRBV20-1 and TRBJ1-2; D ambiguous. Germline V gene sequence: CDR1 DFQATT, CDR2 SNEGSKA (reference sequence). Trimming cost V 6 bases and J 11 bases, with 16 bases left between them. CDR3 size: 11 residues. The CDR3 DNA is TGCAGTGCCCCGCTCCCGGGAGGTTACACCTTC. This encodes CSAPLPGGYTF.

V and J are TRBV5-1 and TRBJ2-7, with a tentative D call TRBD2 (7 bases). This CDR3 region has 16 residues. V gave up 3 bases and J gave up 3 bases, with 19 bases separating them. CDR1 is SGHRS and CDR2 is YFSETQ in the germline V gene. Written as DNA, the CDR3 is TGCGCCAGCAGCTGGGAGGGGGGCAAGCTGGTCTACGAGCAGTACTTC. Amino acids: CASSWEGGKLVYEQYF.

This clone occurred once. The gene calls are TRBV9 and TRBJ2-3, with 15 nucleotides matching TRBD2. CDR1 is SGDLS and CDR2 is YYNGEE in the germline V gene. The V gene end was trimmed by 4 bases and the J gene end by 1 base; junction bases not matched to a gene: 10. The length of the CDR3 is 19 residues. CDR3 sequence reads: CASSKAGTSGGLRTDTQYF. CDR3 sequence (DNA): TGTGCCAGCAGCAAAGCCGGGACTAGCGGGGGGTTGCGCACAGATACGCAGTATTTT.

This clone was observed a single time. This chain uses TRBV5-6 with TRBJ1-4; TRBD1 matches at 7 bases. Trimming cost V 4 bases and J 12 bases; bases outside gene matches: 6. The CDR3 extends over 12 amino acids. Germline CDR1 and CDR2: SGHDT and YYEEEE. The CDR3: CASSVNRGELFF. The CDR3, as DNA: TGTGCCAGCAGCGTAAACAGGGGCGAACTGTTTTTT.

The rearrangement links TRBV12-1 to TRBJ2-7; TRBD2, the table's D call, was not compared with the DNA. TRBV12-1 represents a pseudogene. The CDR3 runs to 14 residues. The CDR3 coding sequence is TGTGCCATTCCGGGACTAGCGGGAGAGAACGAGCAGTACTTC. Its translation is CAIPGLAGENEQYF.

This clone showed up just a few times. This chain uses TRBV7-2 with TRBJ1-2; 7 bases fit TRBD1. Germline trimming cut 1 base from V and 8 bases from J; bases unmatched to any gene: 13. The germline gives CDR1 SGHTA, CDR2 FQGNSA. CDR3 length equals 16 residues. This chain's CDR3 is CASSLGWRQGRRGYTF. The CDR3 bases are TGTGCCAGCAGCTTAGGCTGGCGACAGGGACGGAGGGGCTACACCTTC.

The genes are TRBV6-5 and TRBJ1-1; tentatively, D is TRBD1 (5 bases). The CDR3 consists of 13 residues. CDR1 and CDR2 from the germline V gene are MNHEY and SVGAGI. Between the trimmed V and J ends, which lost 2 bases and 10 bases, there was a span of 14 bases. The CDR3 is CASSYADNLVAFF. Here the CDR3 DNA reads TGTGCCAGCAGTTACGCGGACAATCTGGTAGCTTTCTTT.

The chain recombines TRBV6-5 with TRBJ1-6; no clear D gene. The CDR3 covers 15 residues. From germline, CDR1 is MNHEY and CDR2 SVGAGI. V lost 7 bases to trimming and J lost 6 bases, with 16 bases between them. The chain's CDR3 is CASTRGGRGNSPLHF. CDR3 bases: TGTGCCAGCACACGGGGAGGGCGCGGTAATTCACCCCTCCACTTT.

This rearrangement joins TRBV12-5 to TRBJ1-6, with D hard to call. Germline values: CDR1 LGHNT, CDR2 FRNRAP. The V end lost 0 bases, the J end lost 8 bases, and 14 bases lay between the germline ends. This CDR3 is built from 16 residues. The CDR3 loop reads CASGLVEGTPYSPLHF. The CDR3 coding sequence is TGTGCTAGTGGTTTGGTGGAGGGCACCCCTTATTCACCCCTCCACTTT.

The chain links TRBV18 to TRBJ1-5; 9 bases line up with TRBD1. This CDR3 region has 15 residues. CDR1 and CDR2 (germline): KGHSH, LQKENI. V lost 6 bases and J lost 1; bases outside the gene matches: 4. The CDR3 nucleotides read TGTGCCAGCTCGGAGGGGACAGGGAGCAATCAGCCCCAGCATTTT. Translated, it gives CASSEGTGSNQPQHF.